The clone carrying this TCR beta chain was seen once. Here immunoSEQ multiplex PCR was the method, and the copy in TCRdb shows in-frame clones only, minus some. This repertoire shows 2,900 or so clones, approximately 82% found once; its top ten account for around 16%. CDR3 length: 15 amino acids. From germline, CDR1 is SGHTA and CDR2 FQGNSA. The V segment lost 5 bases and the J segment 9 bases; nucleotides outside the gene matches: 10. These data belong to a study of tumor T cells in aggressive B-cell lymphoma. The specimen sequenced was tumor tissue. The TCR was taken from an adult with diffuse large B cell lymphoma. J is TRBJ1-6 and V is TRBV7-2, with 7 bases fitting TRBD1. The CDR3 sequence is CASSETTGSGSPLHF. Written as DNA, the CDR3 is TGTGCCAGCAGCGAAACGACAGGGAGTGGTTCACCCCTCCACTTT.